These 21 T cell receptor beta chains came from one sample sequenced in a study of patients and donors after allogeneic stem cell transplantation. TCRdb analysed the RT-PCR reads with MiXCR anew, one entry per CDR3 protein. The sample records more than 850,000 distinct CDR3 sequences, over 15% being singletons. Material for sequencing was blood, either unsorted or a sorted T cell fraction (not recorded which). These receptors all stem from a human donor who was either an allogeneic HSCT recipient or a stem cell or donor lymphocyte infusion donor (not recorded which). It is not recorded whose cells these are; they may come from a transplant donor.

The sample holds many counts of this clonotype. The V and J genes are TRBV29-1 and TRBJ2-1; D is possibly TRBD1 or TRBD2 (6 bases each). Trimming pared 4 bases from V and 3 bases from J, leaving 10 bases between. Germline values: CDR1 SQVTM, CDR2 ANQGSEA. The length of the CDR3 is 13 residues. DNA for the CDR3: TGCAGCGTTGCCGGGGGCAGCTACAATGAGCAGTTCTTC. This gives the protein CSVAGGSYNEQFF.

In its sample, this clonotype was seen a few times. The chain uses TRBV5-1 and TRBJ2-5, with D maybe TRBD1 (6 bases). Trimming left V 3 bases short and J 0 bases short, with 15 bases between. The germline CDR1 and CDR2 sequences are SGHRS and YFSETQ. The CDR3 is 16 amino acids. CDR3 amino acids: CASSYGQKTYQETQYF. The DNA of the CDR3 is TGCGCCAGCAGCTATGGACAGAAAACGTACCAAGAGACCCAGTACTTC.

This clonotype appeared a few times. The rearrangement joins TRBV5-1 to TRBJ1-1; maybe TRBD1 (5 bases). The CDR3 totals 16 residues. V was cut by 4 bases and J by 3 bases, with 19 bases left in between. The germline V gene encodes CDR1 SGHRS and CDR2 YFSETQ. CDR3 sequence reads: CASSPGSRQGYTEAFF. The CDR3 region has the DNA TGCGCCAGCAGCCCCGGGTCTCGGCAGGGCTACACTGAAGCTTTCTTT.

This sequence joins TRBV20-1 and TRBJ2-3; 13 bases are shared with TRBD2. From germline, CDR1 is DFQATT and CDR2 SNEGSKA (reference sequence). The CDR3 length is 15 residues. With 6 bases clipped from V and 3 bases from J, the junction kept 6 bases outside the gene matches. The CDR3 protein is CSALTSGGPTDTQYF. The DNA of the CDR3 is TGCAGTGCGTTGACTAGCGGGGGGCCAACAGATACGCAGTATTTT.

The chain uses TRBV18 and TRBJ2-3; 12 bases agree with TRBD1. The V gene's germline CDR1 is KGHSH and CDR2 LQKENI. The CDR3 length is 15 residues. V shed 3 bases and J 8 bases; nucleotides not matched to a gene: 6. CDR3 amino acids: CASSPRDRGPATQYF. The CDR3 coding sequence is TGTGCCAGCTCACCGCGGGACAGGGGGCCCGCTACGCAGTATTTT.

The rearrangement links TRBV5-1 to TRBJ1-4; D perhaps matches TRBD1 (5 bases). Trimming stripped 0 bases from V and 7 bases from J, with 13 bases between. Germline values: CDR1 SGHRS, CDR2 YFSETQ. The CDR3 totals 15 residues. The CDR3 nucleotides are TGCGCCAGCAGCTTGGCCGGGGCGGTCGGTGAAAAACTGTTTTTT. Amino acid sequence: CASSLAGAVGEKLFF.

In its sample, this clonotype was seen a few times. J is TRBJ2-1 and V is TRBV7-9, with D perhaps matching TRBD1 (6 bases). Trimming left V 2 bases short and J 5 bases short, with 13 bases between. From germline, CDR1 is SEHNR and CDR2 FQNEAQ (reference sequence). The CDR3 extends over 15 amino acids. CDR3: CASSLQGRKNNEQFF. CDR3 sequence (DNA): TGTGCCAGCAGCTTACAGGGGCGTAAAAACAATGAGCAGTTCTTC.

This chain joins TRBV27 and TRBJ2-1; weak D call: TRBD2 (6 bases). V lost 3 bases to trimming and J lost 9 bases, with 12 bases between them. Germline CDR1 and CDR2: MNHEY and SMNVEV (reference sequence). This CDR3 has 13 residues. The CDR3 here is CASSFVLAGEQFF. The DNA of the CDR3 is TGTGCCAGCAGTTTCGTACTAGCTGGTGAGCAGTTCTTC.

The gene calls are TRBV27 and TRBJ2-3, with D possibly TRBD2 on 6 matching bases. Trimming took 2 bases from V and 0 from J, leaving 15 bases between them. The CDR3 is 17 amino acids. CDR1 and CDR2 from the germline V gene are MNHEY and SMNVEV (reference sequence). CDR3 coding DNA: TGTGCCAGCAGTTTAAAGGCGGGGCGCCCTAGCACAGATACGCAGTATTTT. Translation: CASSLKAGRPSTDTQYF.

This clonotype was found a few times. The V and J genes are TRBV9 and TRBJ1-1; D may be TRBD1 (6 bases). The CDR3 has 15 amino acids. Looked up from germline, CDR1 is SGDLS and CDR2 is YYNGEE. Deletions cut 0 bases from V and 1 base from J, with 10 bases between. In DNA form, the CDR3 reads TGTGCCAGCAGCGTAGGGGGGGGCTCGAACACTGAAGCTTTCTTT. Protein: CASSVGGGSNTEAFF.

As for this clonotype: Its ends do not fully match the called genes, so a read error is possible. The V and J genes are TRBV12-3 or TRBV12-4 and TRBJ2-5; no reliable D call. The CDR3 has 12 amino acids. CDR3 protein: CASSFEAEPTDF. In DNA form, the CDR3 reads TGTGCCAGCAGTTTTGAGGCGGAGCCAACGGACTTC.

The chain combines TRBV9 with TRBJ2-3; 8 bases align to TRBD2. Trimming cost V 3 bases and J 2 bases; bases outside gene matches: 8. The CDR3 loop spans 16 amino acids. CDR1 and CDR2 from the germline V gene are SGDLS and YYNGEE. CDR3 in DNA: TGTGCCAGCAGCGCCTATAGCGGGAAGGACACAGATACGCAGTATTTT. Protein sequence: CASSAYSGKDTDTQYF.

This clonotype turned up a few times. CDR3 residues: CASTPEQRSTGELFF. The DNA for the CDR3 is TGTGCCAGCACGCCAGAGCAGCGTTCCACCGGGGAGCTGTTTTTT. The chain couples TRBV6-2 or TRBV6-3 to TRBJ2-2; D is undetermined. V lost 7 bases, J lost 4 bases, and 16 bases lay in between. CDR1 is MNHEY and CDR2 is SVGEGT in the germline V gene. This CDR3 has 15 residues.

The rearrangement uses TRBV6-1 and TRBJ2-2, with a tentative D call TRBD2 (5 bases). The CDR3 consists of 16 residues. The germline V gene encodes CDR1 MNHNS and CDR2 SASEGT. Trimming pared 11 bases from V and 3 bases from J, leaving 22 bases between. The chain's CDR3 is CAHGGSLVAHTGELFF. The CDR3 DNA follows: TGTGCCCACGGAGGTTCCTTAGTGGCGCACACCGGGGAGCTGTTTTTT.

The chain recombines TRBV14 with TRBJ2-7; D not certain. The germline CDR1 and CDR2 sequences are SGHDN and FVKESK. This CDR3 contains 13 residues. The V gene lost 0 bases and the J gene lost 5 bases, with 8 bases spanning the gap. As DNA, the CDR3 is TGTGCCAGCAGCCAAGAAATCCGGGACGAGCAGTACTTC. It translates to CASSQEIRDEQYF.

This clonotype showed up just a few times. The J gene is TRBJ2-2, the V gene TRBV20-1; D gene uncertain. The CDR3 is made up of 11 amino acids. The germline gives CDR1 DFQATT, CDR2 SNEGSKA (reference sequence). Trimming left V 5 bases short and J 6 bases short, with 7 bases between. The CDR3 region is CSAPRPGELFF. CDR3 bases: TGCAGTGCTCCCAGGCCCGGGGAGCTGTTTTTT.

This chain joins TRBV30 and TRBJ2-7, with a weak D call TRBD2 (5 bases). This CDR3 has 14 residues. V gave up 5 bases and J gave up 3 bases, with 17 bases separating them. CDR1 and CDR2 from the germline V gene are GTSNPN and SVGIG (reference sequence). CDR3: CAWLQGGNIYEQYF. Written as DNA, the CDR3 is TGTGCCTGGCTTCAAGGAGGAAACATCTACGAGCAGTACTTC. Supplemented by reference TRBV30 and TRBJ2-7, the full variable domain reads SQTIHQWPATLVQPVGSPLSLECTVEGTSNPNLYWYRQAAGRGLQLLFYSVGIGQISSEVPQNLSASRPQDRQFILSSKKLLLSDSGFYLCAWLQGGNIYEQYFGPGTRLTVT.

The CDR3 nucleotides read TGTGCCACCAGTGATTTGGCCAATGAGCAGTTCTTC. This codes for CATSDLANEQFF. This chain links TRBV24-1 with TRBJ2-1; D is unresolved. Per germline, CDR1 KGHDR and CDR2 SFDVKD. Trimming removed 0 bases from V and 6 bases from J, with 2 bases in between. This CDR3 spans 12 amino acids.

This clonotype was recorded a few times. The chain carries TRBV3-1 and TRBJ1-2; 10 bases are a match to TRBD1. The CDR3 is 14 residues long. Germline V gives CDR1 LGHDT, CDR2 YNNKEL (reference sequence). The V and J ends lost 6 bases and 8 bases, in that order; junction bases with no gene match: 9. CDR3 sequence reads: CASRPPGTGEGYTF. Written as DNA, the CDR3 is TGTGCCAGCAGACCTCCCGGGACAGGGGAAGGCTACACCTTC.

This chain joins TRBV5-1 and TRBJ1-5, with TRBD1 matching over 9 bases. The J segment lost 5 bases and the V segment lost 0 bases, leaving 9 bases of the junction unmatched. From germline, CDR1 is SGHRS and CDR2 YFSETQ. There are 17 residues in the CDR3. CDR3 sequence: CASSLDPLTGGYQPQHF. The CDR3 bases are TGCGCCAGCAGCTTGGATCCTTTGACAGGGGGATATCAGCCCCAGCATTTT.

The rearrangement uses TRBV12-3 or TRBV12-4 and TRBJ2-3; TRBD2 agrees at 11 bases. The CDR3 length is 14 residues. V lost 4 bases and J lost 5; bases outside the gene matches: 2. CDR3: CASSSLAGVDTQYF. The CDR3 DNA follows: TGTGCCAGCAGTTCACTAGCGGGAGTAGATACGCAGTATTTT.